This T cell receptor (beta chain) was sequenced in a study of shared clonotypes between healthy human individuals. This clone was recorded only once. The assay was immunoSEQ multiplex PCR, and TCRdb's table has in-frame clones only and misses some. This table holds 150,000 to 200,000 clones, 66% found once. CDR1 is MRHNA and CDR2 is SNTAGT in the germline V gene. Losses at the gene ends were 5 bases for V and 2 bases for J; bases not matched to a gene: 4. The CDR3 extends over 14 amino acids. The genes are TRBV6-4 and TRBJ2-7; 9 bases line up with TRBD1. The material sequenced was memory CD4+ T cells sorted from blood. The subset: CD45RA-negative fraction. The source of this sequence is a man younger than 45 in good health. The CDR3 reads CASSRDRATYEQYF. CDR3 sequence (DNA): TGTGCCAGCAGTCGGGACAGGGCAACCTACGAGCAGTACTTC.